This TCR beta chain originates from a study of T cells in localized non-small cell lung cancer. Comment on this clone: Its antigen is still unknown.

Study-wide results and caveats: Appearance in adjacent lung was seen for a median around 58 of the top 100 tumor clones.

Per germline, CDR1 MNHGY and CDR2 SAAAGT. This CDR3 contains 15 residues. J gave up 2 bases and V 11 bases, and 14 bases lay outside the gene matches. Sequencing was performed with immunoSEQ multiplex PCR; in TCRdb, only in-frame clones are kept and a portion is missing. Of around 1,300 clones listed, approximately 22% are singletons. The sequence was obtained from a man aged 40-75 years with stage III lung adenocarcinoma. The material was lung tumor tissue, obtained before any cancer treatment. This chain uses TRBV6-8 with TRBJ1-2, with 7 bases matching TRBD1. The CDR3 is CAARDRSSGNYGYTF. Here the CDR3 DNA reads TGTGCCGCCCGGGACAGATCATCAGGCAACTATGGCTACACCTTC.